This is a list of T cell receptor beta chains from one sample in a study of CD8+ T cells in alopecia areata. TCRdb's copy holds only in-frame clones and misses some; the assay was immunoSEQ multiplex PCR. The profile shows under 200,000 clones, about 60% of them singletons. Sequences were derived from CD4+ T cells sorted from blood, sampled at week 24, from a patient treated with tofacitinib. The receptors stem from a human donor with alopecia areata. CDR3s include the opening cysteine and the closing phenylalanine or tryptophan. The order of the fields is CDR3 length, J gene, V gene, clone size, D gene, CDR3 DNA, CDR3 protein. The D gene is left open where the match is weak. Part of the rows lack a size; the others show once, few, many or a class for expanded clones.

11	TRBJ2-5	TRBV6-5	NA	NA	TGTGCCAGCACCCATGGAGGGACCCAGTACTTC	CASTHGGTQYF
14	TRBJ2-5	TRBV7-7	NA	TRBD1	TGTGCCAGCAGCTTACAGGGGGCTGGGGAGACCCAGTACTTC	CASSLQGAGETQYF
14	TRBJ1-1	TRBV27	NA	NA	TGTGCCAGCAGTCGCAAGACACTCCACACTGAAGCTTTCTTT	CASSRKTLHTEAFF
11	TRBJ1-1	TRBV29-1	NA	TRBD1	TGCAGCGTGGGAGACAGGGGTAAAGCTTTCTTT	CSVGDRGKAFF
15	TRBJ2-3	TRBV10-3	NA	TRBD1	TGTGCCATCAGACAAACAGGGGCCCACGGTGGTACGCAGTATTTT	CAIRQTGAHGGTQYF
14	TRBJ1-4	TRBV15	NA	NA	TGTGCCACCAGCAGAGACCGGGCTAATGAAAAACTGTTTTTT	CATSRDRANEKLFF
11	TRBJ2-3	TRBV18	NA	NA	TGTGCCAGCTCATCGGAGGTTCAACAGTATTTT	CASSSEVQQYF
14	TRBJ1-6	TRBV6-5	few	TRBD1	TGTGCCAGCAGCTACAGGGGTACGAATTCACCCCTCCACTTT	CASSYRGTNSPLHF
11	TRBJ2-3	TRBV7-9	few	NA	TGTGCCAGCAGCTTAGCAGATACGCAGTATTTT	CASSLADTQYF
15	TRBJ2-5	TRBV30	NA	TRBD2	TGTGCCTGGAGTTGGCCTAGCGGGATGCAAGAGACCCAGTACTTC	CAWSWPSGMQETQYF
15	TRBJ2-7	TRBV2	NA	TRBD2	TGTGCCAGCAGTGCGGGACTAGCGGTTCCGACAGGGCAGTACTTC	CASSAGLAVPTGQYF
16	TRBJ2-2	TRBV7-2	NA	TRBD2	TGTGCCAGCAGCACTCGGACTAGGGCGAACACCGGGGAGCTGTTTTTT	CASSTRTRANTGELFF
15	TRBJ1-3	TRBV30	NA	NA	TGTGCCTGGAGTCTGGGCCCTAGCTCTGGAAACACCATATATTTT	CAWSLGPSSGNTIYF
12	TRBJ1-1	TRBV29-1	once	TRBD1	TGCAGCGTTGACCAGGGGGGACCTGAAGCTTTCTTT	CSVDQGGPEAFF
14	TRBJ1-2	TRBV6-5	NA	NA	TGTGCCAGCAGCTCGAGGGGCGCGTTCTATGGCTACACCTTC	CASSSRGAFYGYTF
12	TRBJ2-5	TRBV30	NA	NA	TGTGCCTGGATTCACAGGGATAAGACCCAGTACTTC	CAWIHRDKTQYF
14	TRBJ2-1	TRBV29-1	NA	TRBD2	TGCAGCGTTGCCAGCCGACTAGCGCCCACTGAGCAGTTCTTC	CSVASRLAPTEQFF
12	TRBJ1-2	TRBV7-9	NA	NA	TGTGCCATACAGGGAGATTCGTATGGCTACACCTTC	CAIQGDSYGYTF
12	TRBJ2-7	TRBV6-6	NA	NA	TGTGCCAGCAGCGAACAGGACTACGAGCAGTACTTC	CASSEQDYEQYF
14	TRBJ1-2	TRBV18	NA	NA	TGTGCCAGCTCACCAAGCCGGTCGGATTATGGCTACACCTTC	CASSPSRSDYGYTF
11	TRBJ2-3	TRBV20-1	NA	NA	TGCAGTGCTAGCGACACAGATACGCAGTATTTT	CSASDTDTQYF
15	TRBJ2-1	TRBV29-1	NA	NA	TGCAGCGTTGAAGATCGGCGGATACTATACAATGAGCAGTTCTTC	CSVEDRRILYNEQFF
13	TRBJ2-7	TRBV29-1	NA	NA	TGCAGCGTTGAAGCGGCCGGTTCCTACGAGCAGTACTTC	CSVEAAGSYEQYF
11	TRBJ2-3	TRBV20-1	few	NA	TGCAGTGCTAGAGAGAGAGATACGCAGTATTTT	CSARERDTQYF
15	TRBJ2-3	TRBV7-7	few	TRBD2	TGTGCCAGCAGCTTAGGGCGGGGGGGCCCAGATACGCAGTATTTT	CASSLGRGGPDTQYF
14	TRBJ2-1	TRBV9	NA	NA	TGTGCCAGCAGCGTATCGGTCGTGGACAATGAGCAGTTCTTC	CASSVSVVDNEQFF
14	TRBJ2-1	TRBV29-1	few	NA	TGCAGCGTTGCCGACAGTTCTATCTACAATGAGCAGTTCTTC	CSVADSSIYNEQFF
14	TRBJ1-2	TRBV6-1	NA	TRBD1	TGTGCCAGCAGGATCCCGGGACAGGATTATGGCTACACCTTC	CASRIPGQDYGYTF
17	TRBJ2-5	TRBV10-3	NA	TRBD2	TGTGCCATCAGTGATTCTCGTGGCGGGGGGGCTGAAGAGACCCAGTACTTC	CAISDSRGGGAEETQYF
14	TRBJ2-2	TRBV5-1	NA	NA	TGCGCCAGCAGCTTCAGGGGACACACCGGGGAGCTGTTTTTT	CASSFRGHTGELFF
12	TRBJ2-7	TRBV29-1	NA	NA	TGCAGCGTTGGGGTCAGAGCCTACGAGCAGTACTTC	CSVGVRAYEQYF
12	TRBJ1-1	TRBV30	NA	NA	TGTGCCTGGAGTCCTACAGACACTGAAGCTTTCTTT	CAWSPTDTEAFF
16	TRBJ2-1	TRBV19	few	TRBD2	TGTGCCAGTAGTATCCTACTAGCGGGGGGGTTCGATGAGCAGTTCTTC	CASSILLAGGFDEQFF
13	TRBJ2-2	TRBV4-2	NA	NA	TGTGCCAGCAGCCAAGATACGAACGGGGAGCTGTTTTTT	CASSQDTNGELFF
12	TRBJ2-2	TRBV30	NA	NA	TGTGCCTGGAGTATCGGTGGGTGGGAGCTGTTTTTT	CAWSIGGWELFF
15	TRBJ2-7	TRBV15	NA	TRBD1	TGTGCCACCAGCACTGACAGGGGGCGGGAATACGAGCAGTACTTC	CATSTDRGREYEQYF
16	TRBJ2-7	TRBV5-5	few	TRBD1	TGTGCCAGCAGCTTGAAGCTGAACAGGGGGAACAACGAGCAGTACTTC	CASSLKLNRGNNEQYF
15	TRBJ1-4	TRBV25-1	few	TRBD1	TGTGCCAGCAGTGATCCGGGACAGCTAAATGAAAAACTGTTTTTT	CASSDPGQLNEKLFF
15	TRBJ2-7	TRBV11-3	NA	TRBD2	TGTGCCAGCAGCTTAGGACTAGCGGGGGGCGACGAGCAGTACTTC	CASSLGLAGGDEQYF
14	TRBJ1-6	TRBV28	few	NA	TGTGCCAGCAGCACCCCGGGGCAAGGTTCACCCCTCCACTTT	CASSTPGQGSPLHF
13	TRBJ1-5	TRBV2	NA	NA	TGTGCCAGCAATCGGTATAGCAATCAGCCCCAGCATTTT	CASNRYSNQPQHF
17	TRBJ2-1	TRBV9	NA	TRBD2	TGTGCCAGCAGGGCTAGCGGGAGCGAAAGCTCCTACAATGAGCAGTTCTTC	CASRASGSESSYNEQFF
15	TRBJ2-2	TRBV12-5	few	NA	TGTGCTAGTGGTTTGAGGCAGGGTCCTTACGGGGAGCTGTTTTTT	CASGLRQGPYGELFF
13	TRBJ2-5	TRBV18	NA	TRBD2	TGTGCCAGCTCCCAGGGAGCGGGGGAGACCCAGTACTTC	CASSQGAGETQYF
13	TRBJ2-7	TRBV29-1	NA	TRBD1	TGCAGCGCTGGGGACAGGGGAGACTACGAGCAGTACTTC	CSAGDRGDYEQYF
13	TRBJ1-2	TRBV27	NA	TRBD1	TGTGCCAGCAGTACCCGGACAGGTTATGGCTACACCTTC	CASSTRTGYGYTF
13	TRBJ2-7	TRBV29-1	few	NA	TGCAGCGTCACCTCAGGGCGCTCCTACGAGCAGTACTTC	CSVTSGRSYEQYF
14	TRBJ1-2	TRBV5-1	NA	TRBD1	TGCGCCAGCAGCACGGGACAGAGGGGATCGGGCTACACCTTC	CASSTGQRGSGYTF